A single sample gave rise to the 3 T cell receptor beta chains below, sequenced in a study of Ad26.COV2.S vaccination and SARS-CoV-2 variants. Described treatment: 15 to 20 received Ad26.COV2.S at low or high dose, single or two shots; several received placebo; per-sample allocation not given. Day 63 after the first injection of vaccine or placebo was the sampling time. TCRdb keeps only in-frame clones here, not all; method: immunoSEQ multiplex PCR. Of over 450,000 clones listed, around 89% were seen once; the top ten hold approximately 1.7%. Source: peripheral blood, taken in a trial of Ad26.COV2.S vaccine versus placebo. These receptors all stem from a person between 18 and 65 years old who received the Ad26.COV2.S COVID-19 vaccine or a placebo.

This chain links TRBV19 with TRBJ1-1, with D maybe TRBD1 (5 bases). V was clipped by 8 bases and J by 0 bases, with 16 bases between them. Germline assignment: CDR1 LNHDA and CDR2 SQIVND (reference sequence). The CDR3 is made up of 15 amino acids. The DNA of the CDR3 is TGTGCCAGTTCAGGTTTGGGGGTTATGAACACTGAAGCTTTCTTT. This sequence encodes CASSGLGVMNTEAFF.

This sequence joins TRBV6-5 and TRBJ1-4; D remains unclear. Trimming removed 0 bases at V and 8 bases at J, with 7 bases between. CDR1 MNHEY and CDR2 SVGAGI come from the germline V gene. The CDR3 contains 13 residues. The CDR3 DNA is TGTGCCAGCAGTTACTCGGTGGTAGAAAAACTGTTTTTT. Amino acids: CASSYSVVEKLFF.

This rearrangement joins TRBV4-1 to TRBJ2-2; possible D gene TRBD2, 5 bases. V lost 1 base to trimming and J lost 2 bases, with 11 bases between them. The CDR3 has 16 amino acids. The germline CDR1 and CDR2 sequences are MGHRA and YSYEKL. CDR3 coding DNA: TGCGCCAGCAGCCAAGGGGTGACTATTAACACCGGGGAGCTGTTTTTT. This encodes CASSQGVTINTGELFF.